The TCR beta chain under discussion was sequenced for a study of early stage breast cancer tumors. Overall study: Most invasive tumors, about 80% of the 16, were ER+/PR+/HER2-.

Study-level findings and limits: Tumors had approximately 2.5-fold higher T cell density than normal breast.

Repertoires were generated with immunoSEQ multiplex PCR, while TCRdb's copy carries only in-frame clones and drops some. The sample lists fewer than 35,000 clones; 70% to 75% were seen once. A note on this clone: Its antigen is not identified.

In germline, CDR1 is SEHNR, CDR2 FQNEAQ (reference sequence). V lost 5 bases, J lost 7 bases, and 15 bases stayed unmatched. The CDR3 length is 17 residues. The chain joins TRBV7-9 to TRBJ2-5; the match to TRBD2 covers 11 bases. Sequenced input: breast tumor tissue. The clonotype was recovered from a person in their thirties with breast cancer. Here the CDR3 DNA reads TGTGCCAGCAGCCCCCGGCGTTTAGCGGGAGGGCCCGGGACCCAGTACTTC. Translation: CASSPRRLAGGPGTQYF.